The clone carrying this T cell receptor (beta chain) was found many times. Its antigen is not identified. The sample belongs to a study of identical twins. Findings and limits, study-wide: One should note that invariant MAIT and iNKT cells could partly confound zero-insertion analyses. Beta clonotypes that were abundant in cord blood contained fewer insertions, a pattern absent from memory repertoires.

A single record per CDR3 protein comes from TCRdb applying MiXCR to the 5' RACE reads. The sample holds around 290,000 distinct CDR3 sequences; more than 8% are singletons and the top ten take roughly 7%. The data were also submitted as part of a second study, on yellow fever vaccine responses in identical twins.

Specimen: CD8+ T cells sorted from blood. This TCR was recovered from a woman aged 18 to 35 in good health.

The chain's CDR3 is CASSLATSTPPLLTDTQYF. The CDR3 DNA sequence: TGCGCCAGCAGCTTGGCAACTTCGACTCCCCCACTTCTCACAGATACGCAGTATTTT. The rearrangement uses TRBV5-1 and TRBJ2-3; no definite D call. Germline-derived CDR1 and CDR2 are SGHRS and YFSETQ. The CDR3 totals 19 residues. The V gene lost 0 bases and the J gene lost 2 bases, with 22 bases spanning the gap. The entire variable domain, with the rest obtained from reference TRBV5-1 and TRBJ2-3, is as follows: KAGVTQTPRYLIKTRGQQVTLSCSPISGHRSVSWYQQTPGQGLQFLFEYFSETQRNKGNFPGRFSGRQFSNSRSEMNVSTLELGDSALYLCASSLATSTPPLLTDTQYFGPGTRLTVL.